Following are 10 T cell receptor beta chains from one sample sequenced in a study of blood T cell repertoires in COVID-19. Produced via immunoSEQ multiplex PCR; TCRdb's table is partial and in-frame only. This sample has around 160,000 clones, with 89% found just once. The sequencing input was peripheral blood. The origin of the receptors is a man aged 55-75 years with acute or convalescent COVID-19.

V and J are TRBV7-9 and TRBJ2-5; a possible D gene is TRBD2 (5 bases). Between the trimmed V and J ends, which lost 5 bases and 3 bases, there was a span of 10 bases. Germline CDR1 is SEHNR and CDR2 is FQNEAQ (reference sequence). The CDR3 loop spans 13 amino acids. CDR3 bases: TGTGCCAGCAGCCGAGCGGAAAAAGAGACCCAGTACTTC. This codes for CASSRAEKETQYF.

J is TRBJ1-1 and V is TRBV5-1, with 8 positions matching TRBD1. The V gene end was trimmed by 5 bases and the J gene end by 5 bases; junction bases not matched to a gene: 8. The CDR3 covers 14 residues. Germline V CDR1 and CDR2: SGHRS, YFSETQ. The CDR3 DNA reads TGCGCCAGCAGTTATTTAACAGGGGGAACTGAAGCTTTCTTT. Translating gives CASSYLTGGTEAFF.

The chain is built from TRBV9 and TRBJ1-4; 7 bases match TRBD1. In germline, CDR1 is SGDLS, CDR2 YYNGEE. The V and J ends lost 3 bases and 4 bases, in that order; junction bases with no gene match: 6. The CDR3 has 15 residues. The CDR3 sequence: CASSDGTDGNEKLFF. CDR3 coding DNA: TGTGCCAGCAGCGATGGGACAGATGGTAATGAAAAACTGTTTTTT. The full variable domain, with the rest looked up from reference TRBV9 and TRBJ1-4, is DSGVTQTPKHLITATGQRVTLRCSPRSGDLSVYWYQQSLDQGLQFLIQYYNGEERAKGNILERFSAQQFPDLHSELNLSSLELGDSALYFCASSDGTDGNEKLFFGSGTQLSVL.

The chain links TRBV19 to TRBJ1-5, with 8 nucleotides matching TRBD1. This CDR3 is built from 13 residues. J was trimmed by 8 bases and V by 5 bases; bases with no gene match: 5. From germline, CDR1 is LNHDA and CDR2 SQIVND (reference sequence). The CDR3 DNA reads as TGTGCCAGTAGTGACGACAGGGGTGAGCCCCAGCATTTT. Translation: CASSDDRGEPQHF.

V and J are TRBV6-5 and TRBJ2-6, with unresolved D. Germline values: CDR1 MNHEY, CDR2 SVGAGI. V lost 4 bases and J lost 4, with 8 bases in between. This CDR3 contains 14 residues. CDR3 in amino acids: CASSSVRGANVLTF. The CDR3, as DNA: TGTGCCAGCAGTTCAGTCAGGGGGGCCAACGTCCTGACTTTC.

This chain connects TRBV7-9 to TRBJ2-3; D might be TRBD1 (6 bases). The V end lost 4 bases, the J end lost 0 bases, and 11 bases lay between the germline ends. The V gene's germline CDR1 is SEHNR and CDR2 FQNEAQ (reference sequence). The CDR3 is 15 residues long. CDR3 residues: CASSSPGQSTDTQYF. The CDR3 DNA sequence: TGTGCCAGCAGCTCGCCGGGACAAAGCACAGATACGCAGTATTTT.

J is TRBJ2-7 and V is TRBV19; D perhaps matches TRBD1 (5 bases). Between the trimmed V and J ends, which lost 3 bases and 5 bases, there was a span of 17 bases. CDR3 size: 15 residues. The germline gives CDR1 LNHDA, CDR2 SQIVND (reference sequence). The CDR3 region has the DNA TGTGCCAGTAGTATCCAGATTGGCAGGGTCCACGAGCAGTACTTC. Its translation: CASSIQIGRVHEQYF.

Notes on this clone: The sample contains more than one DNA sequence encoding this CDR3. The CDR3 DNA follows: TGTGCCAGCAGCCCTAGGACAGGGAAGGGCTACGAGCAGTACTTC. Its translation is CASSPRTGKGYEQYF. V is TRBV7-9 and J is TRBJ2-7; 8 bases match TRBD1. Germline loops: CDR1 SEHNR, CDR2 FQNEAQ (reference sequence). This CDR3 region has 15 residues. V was clipped by 5 bases and J by 3 bases; unmatched bases: 9.

As regards this clone: The junction differs from germline at one of its ends, possibly a read error. V gene TRBV10-2 combines with J gene TRBJ2-3, with D perhaps matching TRBD2 (5 bases). Germline CDR1 is WSHSY and CDR2 is SAAADI. This CDR3 is built from 15 residues. CDR3 sequence (DNA): TGCGCAAGCAGAAACGCGGACTTACGCACAGATACGCAGTATTTT. As protein: CASRNADLRTDTQYF.

This clone was seen once. The genes are TRBV18 and TRBJ1-1, with D tentatively TRBD1 (6 bases). This CDR3 comprises 13 residues. Germline V lookup: CDR1 KGHSH, CDR2 LQKENI. Trimming took off 2 bases at V and 5 bases at J, with 9 bases between the two ends. DNA of the CDR3: TGTGCCAGCTCACCAAAGGGGGGGACTGAAGCTTTCTTT. It is translated as CASSPKGGTEAFF.